Listed here are 28 T cell receptor beta chains from one sample, sequenced in a study of T cell repertoires in cytomegalovirus infection. TCRdb reanalysed the reads using MiXCR and keeps one entry per CDR3 protein. The table lists more than 200,000 distinct CDR3 sequences, roughly 10% of them singletons. The sequencing input was PBMCs. These TCRs come from a human donor in good health (CMV status not recorded). Some clones in this sample may be carry-over from other donors' samples.

This clonotype was observed at least ten times. The rearrangement joins TRBV14 to TRBJ2-7; D gene uncertain. Trimming cost V 0 bases and J 4 bases, with 7 bases left between them. CDR3 length equals 13 residues. The germline V gene encodes CDR1 SGHDN and CDR2 FVKESK. For the CDR3, the DNA is TGTGCCAGCAGCCAAGAGGTCGGATACGAGCAGTACTTC. This gives the protein CASSQEVGYEQYF.

This clonotype occurred a few times. The genes are TRBV20-1 and TRBJ2-5, with TRBD2 as a possible D gene (5 bases). The CDR3 has 15 residues. The germline V gene has CDR1 DFQATT and CDR2 SNEGSKA (reference sequence). The V and J ends lost 3 bases and 1 base respectively, with 15 bases between them. CDR3 in DNA: TGCAGTGCTAGCCGAAGCGGAAGAATCCAAGAGACCCAGTACTTC. Its protein is CSASRSGRIQETQYF.

This sequence joins TRBV19 and TRBJ2-7; 11 positions match TRBD1. CDR1 is LNHDA and CDR2 is SQIVND in the germline V gene (reference sequence). The trim removed 5 bases at V and 3 bases at J, leaving 6 bases unmatched. The CDR3 contains 15 residues. This CDR3 reads CASSHPGQGDYEQYF. CDR3 nucleotide sequence: TGTGCCAGTAGTCACCCGGGACAGGGGGACTACGAGCAGTACTTC.

This clonotype was picked up a small number of times. The V gene is TRBV7-9, the J gene TRBJ2-3, with D unresolved. This CDR3 is 13 amino acids long. Germline values: CDR1 SEHNR, CDR2 FQNEAQ (reference sequence). Deletions cut 4 bases from V and 4 bases from J, with 9 bases between. The DNA of the CDR3 is TGTGCCAGCAGCTACGGGCGCCCAGATACGCAGTATTTT. Protein product: CASSYGRPDTQYF.

At least ten counts were recorded for this clonotype. CDR3 residues: CASSEFNSPLHF. In nucleotides, the CDR3 is TGTGCCAGCAGTGAGTTTAATTCACCCCTCCACTTT. The chain employs TRBV25-1 and TRBJ1-6, with unresolved D. The CDR3 runs to 12 residues. The V gene's germline CDR1 is MGHDK and CDR2 SYGVNS. With 3 bases removed from V and 6 bases from J, the gap between germline ends came to 3 bases.

V and J are TRBV3-1 and TRBJ2-1; D gene uncertain. V lost 8 bases and J 0 bases, leaving 8 bases between the germline ends. The CDR3 runs to 13 residues. Germline V gene sequence: CDR1 LGHDT, CDR2 YNNKEL (reference sequence). The CDR3 sequence: CASARSSYNEQFF. In nucleotides, the CDR3 is TGTGCCAGCGCCAGGAGCTCCTACAATGAGCAGTTCTTC.

The CDR3 DNA is TGCAGTGCTAGAGATGGGGGGGGGTCGTTAGGCTCCTACAATGAGCAGTTCTTC. Encoded protein: CSARDGGGSLGSYNEQFF. V and J are TRBV20-1 and TRBJ2-1, with 7 bases identical to TRBD2. The germline V gene has CDR1 DFQATT and CDR2 SNEGSKA (reference sequence). V lost 0 bases to trimming and J lost 0 bases; unmatched junction nucleotides: 11. The CDR3 has 18 residues.

This clonotype was observed at least ten times. This CDR3 is CASSFHRPGQGDYGYTF. CDR3 nucleotides: TGTGCCAGCAGCTTCCATCGACCTGGACAGGGAGACTATGGCTACACCTTC. This chain connects TRBV7-8 to TRBJ1-2; TRBD1 agrees at 8 bases. After removal of 3 bases from V and 3 bases from J, the junction contained 12 bases not matched to a gene. Germline values: CDR1 SGHVS, CDR2 FQNEAQ. This CDR3 has 17 residues.

There are many counts of this clonotype. This chain connects TRBV7-2 to TRBJ2-3; D gene unclear. With 3 bases removed from V and 0 bases from J, the gap between germline ends came to 4 bases. The germline V gene encodes CDR1 SGHTA and CDR2 FQGNSA. This CDR3 contains 13 residues. CDR3 loop: CASSLSSTDTQYF. CDR3 in DNA: TGTGCCAGCAGCTTGTCCAGCACAGATACGCAGTATTTT.

Many counts were recorded for this clonotype. The rearrangement links TRBV7-2 to TRBJ2-6; D is unclear. This CDR3 contains 15 residues. Germline lookup yields CDR1 SGHTA and CDR2 FQGNSA. Trimming removed 5 bases from V and 0 bases from J, with 8 bases in between. CDR3 residues: CASSKQRSGANVLTF. CDR3 in DNA: TGTGCCAGCAGCAAACAGCGCTCTGGGGCCAACGTCCTGACTTTC.

V is TRBV18 and J is TRBJ2-4, with 9 bases that match TRBD1. The CDR3 is 14 amino acids. Unmatched junction bases numbered 5, after V lost 3 bases and J lost 8 bases. Germline CDR1 KGHSH, CDR2 LQKENI. The CDR3 loop reads CASSPGQGGDIQYF. CDR3 in DNA: TGTGCCAGCTCACCGGGACAGGGAGGAGACATTCAGTACTTC.

This clonotype was observed a few times. V gene TRBV7-9 combines with J gene TRBJ1-6, with unresolved D. V lost 4 bases and J 13 bases, leaving 11 bases between the germline ends. The CDR3 runs to 12 residues. CDR1 and CDR2 (germline): SEHNR, FQNEAQ (reference sequence). The chain's CDR3 is CASSSPRVPLHF. The DNA for the CDR3 is TGTGCCAGCAGCTCCCCTAGGGTGCCCCTCCACTTT. Filled out from reference TRBV7-9 and TRBJ1-6, the complete variable domain reads DTGVSQNPRHKITKRGQNVTFRCDPISEHNRLYWYRQTLGQGPEFLTYFQNEAQLEKSRLLSDRFSAERPKGSFSTLEIQRTEQGDSAMYLCASSSPRVPLHFGNGTRLTVT.

In its sample, this clonotype was seen a few times. The gene calls are TRBV6-5 and TRBJ2-2; 12 positions match TRBD2. The germline CDR1 and CDR2 sequences are MNHEY and SVGAGI. The trim removed 8 bases at V and 5 bases at J, leaving 15 bases unmatched. The CDR3 runs to 18 residues. The CDR3 sequence is CASRGQPGLAGGTGELFF. The CDR3 coding sequence is TGTGCCAGCCGGGGGCAACCGGGGCTAGCGGGAGGGACCGGGGAGCTGTTTTTT.

This clonotype was seen many times. This CDR3 reads CASGSGGLVNTEAFF. CDR3 in DNA: TGTGCCAGCGGTAGTGGGGGTTTAGTAAACACTGAAGCTTTCTTT. V usage is TRBV28 and J usage is TRBJ1-1; D is perhaps TRBD1 (5 bases). Trimming cost V 8 bases and J 2 bases, with 18 bases left between them. CDR1 is MDHEN, CDR2 SYDVKM, per germline. This CDR3 is built from 15 residues.

Only a few counts were recorded for this clonotype. The chain is built from TRBV20-1 and TRBJ2-1; the match to TRBD2 covers 8 bases. V was pared by 5 bases and J by 3 bases, with 6 bases of the junction left unmatched. The CDR3 sequence is 14 residues long. CDR1 DFQATT and CDR2 SNEGSKA come from the germline V gene (reference sequence). CDR3 loop: CSAPSGRNYNEQFF. The CDR3 DNA is TGCAGTGCTCCAAGCGGGAGAAACTACAATGAGCAGTTCTTC.

The table lists this clonotype with a few counts. The chain has TRBV4-2 and TRBJ2-7; TRBD1 aligns across 11 bases. Looked up from germline, CDR1 is LGHNA and CDR2 is YNFKEQ. The CDR3 has 16 amino acids. J was trimmed by 5 bases and V by 2 bases; bases with no gene match: 8. CDR3 amino acids: CASSQSGQGALNEQYF. The CDR3 DNA sequence: TGTGCCAGCAGCCAATCCGGACAGGGGGCGCTGAACGAGCAGTACTTC.

This clonotype appeared a few times. This chain uses TRBV29-1 with TRBJ2-7; 7 bases fit TRBD1. The CDR3 runs 12 residues. Germline CDR1 reads SQVTM; CDR2 reads ANQGSEA. Trimming cost V 5 bases and J 3 bases; bases outside gene matches: 4. This chain's CDR3 is CSVSQGDYEQYF. CDR3 nucleotide sequence: TGCAGCGTTTCGCAGGGGGACTACGAGCAGTACTTC.

The rearrangement links TRBV6-2 or TRBV6-3 to TRBJ2-1, with 8 nucleotides matching TRBD2. The CDR3 loop spans 14 amino acids. Germline V lookup: CDR1 MNHEY, CDR2 SVGEGT. V dropped 5 bases and J dropped 7; count of bases not matched to a gene: 7. CDR3 coding DNA: TGTGCCAGCAGTCGGTCCGGACTAGCAAATGAGCAGTTCTTC. It encodes CASSRSGLANEQFF.

The V gene is TRBV5-4, the J gene TRBJ2-1; a possible D gene is TRBD2 (7 bases). Germline CDR1 reads SGHNT; CDR2 reads YYREEE (reference sequence). The V end lost 4 bases, the J end lost 5 bases, and 19 bases lay between the germline ends. The CDR3 contains 16 residues. The CDR3 bases are TGTGCCAGCAGCCTTTCCTCCGGGGGGCGGAACAATGAGCAGTTCTTC. Protein product: CASSLSSGGRNNEQFF.

This clonotype came up many times. CDR3 residues: CASSLLRREAFF. CDR3 nucleotide sequence: TGTGCCAGCAGCTTGCTTCGGCGTGAAGCTTTCTTT. This chain links TRBV7-2 with TRBJ1-1; D not resolved. Germline-derived CDR1 and CDR2 are SGHTA and FQGNSA. The CDR3 is 12 amino acids. Trimming cost V 3 bases and J 7 bases, with 9 bases left between them. The full variable domain, rest sourced from reference TRBV7-2 and TRBJ1-1, is GAGVSQSPSNKVTEKGKDVELRCDPISGHTALYWYRQSLGQGLEFLIYFQGNSAPDKSGLPSDRFSAERTGGSVSTLTIQRTQQEDSAVYLCASSLLRREAFFGQGTRLTVV.

This clonotype was observed a few times. This chain links TRBV30 with TRBJ2-5, with D maybe TRBD1 (5 bases). The CDR3 extends over 15 amino acids. V was trimmed by 0 bases and J by 5 bases, leaving 16 bases between them. Germline CDR1 and CDR2: GTSNPN and SVGIG (reference sequence). CDR3 DNA sequence: TGTGCCTGGAGTGTATGGGGCAGGTCAGCGGAGACCCAGTACTTC. Amino acid sequence: CAWSVWGRSAETQYF.

This clonotype has only a few counts. The V and J genes are TRBV10-2 and TRBJ2-7; possibly TRBD1 for D (7 bases). CDR1 WSHSY and CDR2 SAAADI come from the germline V gene. The CDR3 spans 13 residues. V lost 7 bases, J lost 6 bases, and 16 bases lay in between. DNA for the CDR3: TGCGCCAGCACTAGCGACAGGGATTTCGAGCAGTACTTC. As protein: CASTSDRDFEQYF.

This clonotype was picked up many times. This rearrangement joins TRBV7-6 to TRBJ1-2; 8 bases are shared with TRBD1. The ends lost 5 bases at V and 3 bases at J; junction bases unmatched: 8. From germline, CDR1 is SGHVS and CDR2 FNYEAQ. The CDR3 is made up of 15 amino acids. The CDR3: CASSPTTGEDYGYTF. DNA of the CDR3: TGTGCCAGCAGCCCCACGACAGGGGAAGACTATGGCTACACCTTC. The full variable domain, completed using reference TRBV7-6 and TRBJ1-2, is GAGVSQSPRYKVTKRGQDVALRCDPISGHVSLYWYRQALGQGPEFLTYFNYEAQQDKSGLPNDRFSAERPEGSISTLTIQRTEQRDSAMYRCASSPTTGEDYGYTFGSGTRLTVV.

This clonotype was seen ten or more times. J is TRBJ1-6 and V is TRBV12-3 or TRBV12-4; D is perhaps TRBD1 (5 bases). The V end was cut by 3 bases, the J end by 7 bases, with 10 bases between. The CDR3 runs to 14 residues. This chain's CDR3 is CASSFGAANSPLHF. The CDR3 DNA reads as TGTGCCAGCAGTTTTGGGGCAGCGAATTCACCCCTCCACTTT.

As to this clonotype: A much larger clone differs by one base, so this may be a read error. The chain has TRBV7-8 and TRBJ1-1; no reliable D call. In germline, CDR1 is SGHVS, CDR2 FQNEAQ. CDR3 length equals 14 residues. CDR3 residues: CASNLGGLSTEAFF. CDR3 sequence (DNA): TGTGCCAGCAACTTAGGCGGGCTTTCCACTGAAGCTTTCTTT.

Many counts were recorded for this clonotype. This rearrangement joins TRBV11-2 to TRBJ1-2; 12 positions match TRBD1. After removal of 1 base from V and 7 bases from J, the junction contained 7 bases not matched to a gene. The CDR3 has 16 amino acids. Germline lookup yields CDR1 SGHAT and CDR2 FQNNGV. This chain's CDR3 is CASSLARDRGQGGYTF. CDR3 coding DNA: TGTGCCAGCAGCTTAGCCCGGGACAGGGGGCAAGGTGGCTACACCTTC.

This clonotype was recorded many times. The J gene is TRBJ1-6, the V gene TRBV7-7; a weak D match, TRBD1 (5 bases). Germline values: CDR1 SSHAT, CDR2 FNYEAQ (reference sequence). V dropped 5 bases and J dropped 9 bases, with 20 bases sitting between them. The CDR3 length is 16 residues. The CDR3 region has the DNA TGTGCCAGCAGCGCCCCGGGGGGTGGCGGTGGTTCACCCCTCCACTTT. Its protein is CASSAPGGGGGSPLHF.

This rearrangement joins TRBV28 to TRBJ1-1; 7 nucleotides match TRBD1. V lost 5 bases to trimming and J lost 2 bases; unmatched junction nucleotides: 5. CDR1 and CDR2 (germline): MDHEN, SYDVKM. This CDR3 is built from 14 residues. The CDR3 protein is CASSQRDRNTEAFF. The CDR3 DNA sequence: TGTGCCAGCAGTCAAAGGGACAGAAACACTGAAGCTTTCTTT. Variable domain in full (rest from reference TRBV28 and TRBJ1-1): DVKVTQSSRYLVKRTGEKVFLECVQDMDHENMFWYRQDPGLGLRLIYFSYDVKMKEKGDIPEGYSVSREKKERFSLILESASTNQTSMYLCASSQRDRNTEAFFGQGTRLTVV.